This T cell receptor (beta chain) was profiled in a study of siplizumab effects on memory and regulatory T cells. Only in-frame clones appear in the TCRdb table, and some are missing; sequencing was by immunoSEQ multiplex PCR. The data contain 100,000 or so clones, around 90% of them seen just once; the ten biggest clones take up more than 10%. Details on this clone: No antigen is known for it.

The CDR3 consists of 11 residues. Between the trimmed V and J ends, which lost 9 bases and 0 bases, there was a span of 3 bases. The germline CDR1 and CDR2 sequences are MDHEN and SYDVKM. Points from the study as a whole: Mappable alloreactive CD4+ clones were on average roughly 70% Treg-derived with siplizumab, approximately 26% in controls. Greater diversity than memory cells seemed evident in naive T cells, which also appeared to be major alloresponse contributors. Naive versus memory phenotype went unassigned for roughly 75-95% of proliferating CD4+ or CD8+ clones.

The chain combines TRBV28 with TRBJ1-5; D is undetermined. This sequence was found in a human donor in good health. Sequenced material: non-Treg CD4+ T cells sorted from blood. In DNA form, the CDR3 reads TGTGCCAGGTATAGCAATCAGCCCCAGCATTTT. It encodes CARYSNQPQHF.